A single sample gave rise to the 2 T cell receptor beta chains below, sequenced in a study of blood T cell repertoires in COVID-19. TCRdb's table, derived via immunoSEQ multiplex PCR, lists solely in-frame clones and lacks some. The table includes nearly 200,000 clones, 65% to 85% detected once. The sequenced sample was PBMCs or T cells enriched from blood (not recorded which). These receptors were collected from a man in his forties who had recovered from COVID-19.

The rearrangement links TRBV4-1 to TRBJ2-5; the match to TRBD2 covers 11 bases. The junction had 9 bases not matched to a gene; V was cut back by 0 bases and J by 0 bases. From germline, CDR1 is MGHRA and CDR2 YSYEKL. This CDR3 region has 19 residues. Here the CDR3 DNA reads TGCGCCAGCAGCCAAGATAGGCTAGCGGGGGGTACGTACCAAGAGACCCAGTACTTC. Its protein product is CASSQDRLAGGTYQETQYF.

V gene TRBV6-5 combines with J gene TRBJ1-1; D is uncertain. Deletions cut 6 bases from V and 5 bases from J, with 7 bases between. The CDR3 has 11 amino acids. In germline, CDR1 is MNHEY, CDR2 SVGAGI. CDR3 DNA: TGTGCCAGCAGCGGGGAGACTGAAGCTTTCTTT. It specifies CASSGETEAFF.